The 18 T cell receptor beta chains in this list originate from one sample, sequenced in a study of prognosis after radiotherapy for stage I lung cancer. The authors amplified TCR beta CDR3 from genomic DNA using two-round multiplex PCR. Every TRBV and TRBJ gene had its own specific primer in first-round PCR. TCRdb reprocessed the multiplex PCR reads with MiXCR, giving one entry per CDR3 protein. The sample holds 10,000 to 15,000 distinct CDR3 sequences, 40% to 45% seen once. The specimen comprised PBMCs, sampled before or after stereotactic body radiation therapy (not recorded which). Every receptor here comes from a donor older than 45 with non-small cell lung cancer.

The gene calls are TRBV6-8 and TRBJ2-7; maybe TRBD1 (6 bases). Germline CDR1 reads MNHGY; CDR2 reads SAAAGT. The CDR3 contains 11 residues. CDR3 sequence: CSITGSYEQYF. CDR3 sequence (DNA): TGTTCCATCACAGGGTCCTACGAGCAGTACTTC.

This clonotype was counted ten times or more. This chain joins TRBV2 and TRBJ2-3, with D tentatively TRBD2 (5 bases). The CDR3 spans 14 residues. Germline loops: CDR1 SNHLY, CDR2 FYNNEI. V lost 7 bases and J 6 bases, leaving 17 bases between the germline ends. This CDR3 is CASNFGGTADTQYF. The CDR3 nucleotides read TGTGCCAGCAATTTTGGAGGTACAGCGGATACGCAGTATTTT.

As for this clonotype: Since a much larger clone is just one base distant, this may be a read error. V is TRBV6-2 or TRBV6-3 and J is TRBJ2-5, with D tentatively TRBD1 or TRBD2 (5 bases each). The germline CDR1 and CDR2 sequences are MNHEY and SVGEGT. The CDR3 has 14 residues. The CDR3 DNA reads as TGTGCCAGCAGTTACAAGGCTTATTCGGGGACCCATTACTTC. Protein sequence: CASSYKAYSGTHYF.

The genes are TRBV24-1 and TRBJ1-2; a possible D gene is TRBD1 (5 bases). Trimming left V 5 bases short and J 11 bases short, with 17 bases between. This CDR3 is built from 13 residues. Germline V gives CDR1 KGHDR, CDR2 SFDVKD. Written as DNA, the CDR3 is TGTGCCACCAGTGTTCCGGACATATCGCTATACACCTTC. Translating it yields CATSVPDISLYTF.

Ten or more counts support this clonotype. This chain links TRBV7-6 with TRBJ2-2, with D possibly called TRBD1 or TRBD2 (5 bases each). Germline-derived CDR1 and CDR2 are SGHVS and FNYEAQ. V lost 1 base to trimming and J lost 2 bases, with 8 bases between them. This CDR3 spans 15 amino acids. CDR3 region: CASSLDGGNTGELFF. The DNA of the CDR3 is TGTGCCAGCAGCTTAGATGGGGGAAACACCGGGGAGCTGTTTTTT. Looking up the rest from reference TRBV7-6 and TRBJ2-2 gives the full variable domain: GAGVSQSPRYKVTKRGQDVALRCDPISGHVSLYWYRQALGQGPEFLTYFNYEAQQDKSGLPNDRFSAERPEGSISTLTIQRTEQRDSAMYRCASSLDGGNTGELFFGEGSRLTVL.

Comment on this clonotype: The junction differs from germline at one of its ends, possibly a read error. The chain recombines TRBV28 with TRBJ1-4, with 8 bases aligning to TRBD1. The CDR3 extends over 18 amino acids. Per germline, CDR1 MDHEN and CDR2 SYDVKM. CDR3 loop: CASSSRPGQAARGEKLLF. CDR3 coding DNA: TGTGCCAGCAGTTCTCGGCCGGGACAGGCGGCGCGCGGGGAAAAACTGCTTTTT.

V gene TRBV12-3 or TRBV12-4 combines with J gene TRBJ2-7; possible D gene TRBD1, 5 bases. V lost 6 bases and J 4 bases, leaving 13 bases between the germline ends. CDR3 length: 13 amino acids. CDR3 nucleotide sequence: TGTGCCAGCAGGGGGCCCCTGGGGTACGAGCAGTACTTC. Translation: CASRGPLGYEQYF.

This clonotype has a count of ten or more. The chain recombines TRBV29-1 with TRBJ2-1; a possible D gene is TRBD2 (5 bases). Deletions cut 6 bases from V and 3 bases from J, with 9 bases between. The germline CDR1 and CDR2 sequences are SQVTM and ANQGSEA. The CDR3 has 12 amino acids. DNA of the CDR3: TGCAGCGTAGACCGGGACTACAATGAGCAGTTCTTC. Its protein product is CSVDRDYNEQFF.

This clonotype was recorded once. This chain connects TRBV6-1 to TRBJ1-2, with 7 bases fitting TRBD1. V shed 6 bases, J shed 8 bases, and the junction held 12 bases outside the gene matches. Germline V gene lookup returns CDR1 MNHNS and CDR2 SASEGT. This CDR3 region has 14 residues. CDR3 region: CASRPGQSVGGYTF. The CDR3 nucleotides read TGTGCCAGCAGGCCGGGACAGAGCGTGGGAGGCTACACCTTC.

This clonotype was found many times. The chain is built from TRBV3-1 and TRBJ2-7; TRBD2 matches at 8 bases. The CDR3 runs to 17 residues. V was pared by 0 bases and J by 0 bases, with 7 bases of the junction left unmatched. Germline V gives CDR1 LGHDT, CDR2 YNNKEL (reference sequence). CDR3 amino acids: CASSQDPWSGSSYEQYF. DNA for the CDR3: TGTGCCAGCAGCCAAGACCCCTGGAGCGGGAGCTCCTACGAGCAGTACTTC.

Notes on this clonotype: This likely stems from a read error, as it lies one base from a far larger clone. The chain is built from TRBV6-4 and TRBJ2-1, with D possibly called TRBD1 or TRBD2 (5 bases each). In germline, CDR1 is MRHNA, CDR2 SNTAGT. The CDR3 sequence is 14 residues long. Trimming stripped 9 bases from V and 6 bases from J, with 18 bases between. The CDR3 here is CASTVWDGSNEQFF. The CDR3 DNA sequence: TGTGCCAGTACTGTGTGGGACGGTTCCAATGAGCAGTTCTTC.

Only one count was recorded for this clonotype. The junction shows a germline mismatch at one end, possibly a read error. This rearrangement joins TRBV12-3 or TRBV12-4 to TRBJ1-2; possibly TRBD1 for D (5 bases). This CDR3 is built from 14 residues. CDR3 sequence: CASSLVGPDYGCTF. As DNA, the CDR3 is TGTGCCAGCAGTTTAGTGGGACCCGACTATGGCTGCACCTTC.

In this sample, this clonotype turned up many times. The chain recombines TRBV27 with TRBJ1-5, with a tentative D call TRBD1 (6 bases). The CDR3 runs 15 residues. V lost 3 bases and J lost 2, with 11 bases in between. CDR1 MNHEY and CDR2 SMNVEV come from the germline V gene (reference sequence). CDR3 loop: CASSFRGGGNQPQHF. In nucleotides, the CDR3 is TGTGCCAGCAGTTTCAGGGGTGGGGGCAATCAGCCCCAGCATTTT.

In the case of this clonotype: A far larger clone is just one base off, so this is likely a read error. This chain joins TRBV6-9 and TRBJ2-3; D may be TRBD2 (6 bases). Looked up from germline, CDR1 is MNHGY and CDR2 is SVAAGI. This CDR3 spans 12 amino acids. V was clipped by 3 bases and J by 9 bases, with 10 bases between them. CDR3 DNA sequence: TGTGCCAGCAGTTACCCGGGAGAAACGCAGTATTTT. Encoded protein: CASSYPGETQYF.

The chain uses TRBV11-2 and TRBJ1-2; 10 bases match TRBD1. V gave up 5 bases and J gave up 6 bases; unmatched junction bases: 3. This CDR3 is built from 13 residues. Per germline, CDR1 SGHAT and CDR2 FQNNGV. As DNA, the CDR3 is TGTGCCAGCAGCCTCGGGACAGGGGATGGCTACACCTTC. Its translation is CASSLGTGDGYTF.

Note on this clonotype: Since a much larger clone is just one base distant, this may be a read error. This rearrangement joins TRBV20-1 to TRBJ2-7, with 9 bases matching TRBD1. CDR1 is DFQATT and CDR2 is SNEGSKA in the germline V gene (reference sequence). This CDR3 is 15 amino acids long. J lost 8 bases, V lost 6 bases, and 17 bases had no gene match. CDR3 protein: CSAPRPEWTGEKQYF. The CDR3, as DNA: TGCAGTGCCCCCCGACCAGAATGGACAGGGGAAAAGCAGTACTTC.

This clonotype showed up many times. This chain connects TRBV20-1 to TRBJ1-4; D is undetermined. Germline CDR1 DFQATT, CDR2 SNEGSKA (reference sequence). V dropped 3 bases and J dropped 5 bases, with 7 bases sitting between them. CDR3 length equals 12 residues. The CDR3 coding sequence is TGCAGTGCTAGGCTAGGGAATGAAAAACTGTTTTTT. Translated: CSARLGNEKLFF.

Here the CDR3 DNA reads TGTGCCAGCAGTGAAGGGGCTAGCGGGAGATTCAATGAGCAGTTCTTC. Protein: CASSEGASGRFNEQFF. V usage is TRBV6-2 or TRBV6-3 and J usage is TRBJ2-1, with 10 bases lining up with TRBD2. Trimming took 5 bases from V and 6 from J; bases not matched to a gene: 10. CDR3 length: 16 amino acids. The V gene's germline CDR1 is MNHEY and CDR2 SVGEGT.